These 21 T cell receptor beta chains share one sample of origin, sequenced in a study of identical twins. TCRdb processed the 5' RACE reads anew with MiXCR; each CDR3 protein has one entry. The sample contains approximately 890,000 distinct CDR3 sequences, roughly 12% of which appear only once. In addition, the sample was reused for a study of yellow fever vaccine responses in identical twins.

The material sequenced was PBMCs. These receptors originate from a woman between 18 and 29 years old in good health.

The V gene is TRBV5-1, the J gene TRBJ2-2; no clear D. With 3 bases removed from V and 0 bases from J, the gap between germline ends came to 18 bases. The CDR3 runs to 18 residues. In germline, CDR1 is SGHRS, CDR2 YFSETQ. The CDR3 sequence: CASSSRYPGAANTGELFF. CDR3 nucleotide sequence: TGCGCCAGCAGCTCCCGCTACCCAGGCGCTGCGAACACCGGGGAGCTGTTTTTT.

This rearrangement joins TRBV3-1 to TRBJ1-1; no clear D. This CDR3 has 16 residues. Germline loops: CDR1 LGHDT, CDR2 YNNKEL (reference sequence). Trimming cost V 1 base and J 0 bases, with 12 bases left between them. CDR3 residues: CASSQGEGRVNTEAFF. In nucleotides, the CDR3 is TGTGCCAGCAGCCAAGGGGAAGGGCGGGTGAACACTGAAGCTTTCTTT.

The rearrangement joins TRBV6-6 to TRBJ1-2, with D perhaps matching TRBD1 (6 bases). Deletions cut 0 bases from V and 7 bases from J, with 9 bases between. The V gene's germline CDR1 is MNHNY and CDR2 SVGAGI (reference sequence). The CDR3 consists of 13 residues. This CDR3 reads CASSYSTGFGYTF. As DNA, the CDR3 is TGTGCCAGCAGTTACTCGACAGGTTTTGGCTACACCTTC.

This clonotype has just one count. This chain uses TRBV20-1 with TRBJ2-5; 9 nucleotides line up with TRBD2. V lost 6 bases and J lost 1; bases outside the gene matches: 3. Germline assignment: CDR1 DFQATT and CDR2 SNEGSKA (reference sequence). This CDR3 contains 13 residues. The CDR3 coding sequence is TGCAGTGCCCCTAGCGGGATCCAAGAGACCCAGTACTTC. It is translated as CSAPSGIQETQYF.

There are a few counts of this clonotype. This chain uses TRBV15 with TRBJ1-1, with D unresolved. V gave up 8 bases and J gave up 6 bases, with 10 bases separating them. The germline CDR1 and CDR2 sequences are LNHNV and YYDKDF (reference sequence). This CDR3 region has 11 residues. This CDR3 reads CATSAGAEAFF. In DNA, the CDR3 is TGTGCCACCTCTGCGGGAGCTGAAGCTTTCTTT.

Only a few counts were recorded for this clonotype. The CDR3 loop is CASSSMTGTSSRRSYEQYF. CDR3 nucleotide sequence: TGTGCCAGCAGTTCGATGACCGGGACTAGCTCTCGTCGCTCCTACGAGCAGTACTTC. The chain is built from TRBV4-2 and TRBJ2-7; 9 positions agree with TRBD2. Germline lookup yields CDR1 LGHNA and CDR2 YNFKEQ. The CDR3 covers 19 residues. Trimming at V came to 6 bases and at J to 0 bases, leaving 18 bases not matched to a gene.

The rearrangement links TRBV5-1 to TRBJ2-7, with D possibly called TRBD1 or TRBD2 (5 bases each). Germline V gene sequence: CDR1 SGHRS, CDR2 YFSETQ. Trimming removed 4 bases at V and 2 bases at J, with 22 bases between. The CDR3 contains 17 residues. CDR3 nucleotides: TGCGCCAGCAGCCTGGGGGAGAAAAGACGACTTACCTACGAGCAGTACTTC. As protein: CASSLGEKRRLTYEQYF.

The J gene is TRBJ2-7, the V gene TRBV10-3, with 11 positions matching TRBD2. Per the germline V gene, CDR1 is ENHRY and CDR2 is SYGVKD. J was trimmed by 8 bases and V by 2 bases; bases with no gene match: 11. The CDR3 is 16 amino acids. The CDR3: CAISELTSGTVRKQYF. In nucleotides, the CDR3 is TGTGCCATCAGTGAGCTGACTAGCGGGACGGTCCGCAAGCAGTACTTC.

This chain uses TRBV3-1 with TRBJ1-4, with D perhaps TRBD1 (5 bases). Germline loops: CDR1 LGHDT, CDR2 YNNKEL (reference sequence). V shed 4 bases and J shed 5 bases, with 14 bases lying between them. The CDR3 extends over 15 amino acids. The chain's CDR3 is CASSPRRDLNEKLFF. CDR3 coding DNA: TGTGCCAGCAGCCCGAGGCGGGACCTAAATGAAAAACTGTTTTTT.

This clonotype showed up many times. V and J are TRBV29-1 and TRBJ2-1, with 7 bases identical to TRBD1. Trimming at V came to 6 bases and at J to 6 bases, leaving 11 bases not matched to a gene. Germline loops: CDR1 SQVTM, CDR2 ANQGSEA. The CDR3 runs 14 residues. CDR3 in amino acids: CSVSTLAGGNEQFF. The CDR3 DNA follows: TGCAGCGTATCGACCCTGGCAGGGGGCAATGAGCAGTTCTTC.

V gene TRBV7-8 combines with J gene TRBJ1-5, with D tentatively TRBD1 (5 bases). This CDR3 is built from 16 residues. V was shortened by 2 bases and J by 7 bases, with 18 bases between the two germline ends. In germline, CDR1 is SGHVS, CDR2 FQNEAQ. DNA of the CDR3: TGTGCCAGCAGCTTACACCGGTGGGCAGGGATGCAGCCCCAGCATTTT. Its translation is CASSLHRWAGMQPQHF.

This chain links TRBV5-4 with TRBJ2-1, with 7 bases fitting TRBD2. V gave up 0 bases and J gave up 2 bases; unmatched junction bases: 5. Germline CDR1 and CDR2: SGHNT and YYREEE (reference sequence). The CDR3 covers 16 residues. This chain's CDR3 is CASSLAPGGTYNEQFF. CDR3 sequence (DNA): TGTGCCAGCAGCTTGGCCCCCGGGGGGACCTACAATGAGCAGTTCTTC.

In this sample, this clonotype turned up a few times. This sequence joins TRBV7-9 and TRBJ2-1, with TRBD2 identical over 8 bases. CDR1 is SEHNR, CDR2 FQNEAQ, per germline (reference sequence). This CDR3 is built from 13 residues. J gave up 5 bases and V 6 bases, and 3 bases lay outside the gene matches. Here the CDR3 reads CASRTGGNNEQFF. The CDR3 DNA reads TGTGCCAGCAGAACGGGGGGGAACAATGAGCAGTTCTTC.

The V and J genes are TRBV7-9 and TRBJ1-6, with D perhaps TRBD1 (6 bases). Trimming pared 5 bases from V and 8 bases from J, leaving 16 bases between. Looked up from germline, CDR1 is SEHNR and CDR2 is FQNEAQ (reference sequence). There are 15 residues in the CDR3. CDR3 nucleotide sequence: TGTGCCAGCAGCCCTCCCCGGGACACCCATTCACCCCTCCACTTT. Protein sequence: CASSPPRDTHSPLHF.

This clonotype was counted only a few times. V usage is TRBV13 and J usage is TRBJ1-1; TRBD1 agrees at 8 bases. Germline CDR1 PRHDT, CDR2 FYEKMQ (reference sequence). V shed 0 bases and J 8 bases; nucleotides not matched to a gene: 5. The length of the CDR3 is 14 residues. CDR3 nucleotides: TGTGCCAGCAGCTTAGGACAGGGGGTTTTAGAAGCTTTCTTT. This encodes CASSLGQGVLEAFF.

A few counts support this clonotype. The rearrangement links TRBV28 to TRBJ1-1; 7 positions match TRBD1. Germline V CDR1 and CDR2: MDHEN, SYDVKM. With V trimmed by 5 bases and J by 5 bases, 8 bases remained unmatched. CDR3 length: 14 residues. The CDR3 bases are TGTGCCAGCAGTATACGCGCAGGGGGGACTGAAGCTTTCTTT. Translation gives CASSIRAGGTEAFF. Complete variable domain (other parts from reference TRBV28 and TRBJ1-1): DVKVTQSSRYLVKRTGEKVFLECVQDMDHENMFWYRQDPGLGLRLIYFSYDVKMKEKGDIPEGYSVSREKKERFSLILESASTNQTSMYLCASSIRAGGTEAFFGQGTRLTVV.

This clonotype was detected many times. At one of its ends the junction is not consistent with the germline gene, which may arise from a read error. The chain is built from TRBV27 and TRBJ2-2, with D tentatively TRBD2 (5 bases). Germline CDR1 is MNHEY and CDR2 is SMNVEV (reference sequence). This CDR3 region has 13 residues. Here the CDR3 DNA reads TGTGCCAGCAGTTCTCGGGGATCCGGGGTGCTGTTTTTT. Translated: CASSSRGSGVLFF.

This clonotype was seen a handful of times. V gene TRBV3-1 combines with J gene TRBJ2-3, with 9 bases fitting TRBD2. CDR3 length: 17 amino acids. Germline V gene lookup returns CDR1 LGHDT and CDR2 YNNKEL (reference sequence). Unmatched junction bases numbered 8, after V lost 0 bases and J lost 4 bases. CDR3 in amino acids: CASSQDWGSGSSDTQYF. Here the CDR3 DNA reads TGTGCCAGCAGCCAAGATTGGGGTAGCGGGAGTTCAGATACGCAGTATTTT.

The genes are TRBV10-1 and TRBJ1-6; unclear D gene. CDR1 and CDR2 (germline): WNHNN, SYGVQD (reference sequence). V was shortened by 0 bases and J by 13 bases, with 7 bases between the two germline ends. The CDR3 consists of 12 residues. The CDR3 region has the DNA TGCGCCAGCAGTGAGTCGAGTGGGCCCCTCCACTTT. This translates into CASSESSGPLHF.

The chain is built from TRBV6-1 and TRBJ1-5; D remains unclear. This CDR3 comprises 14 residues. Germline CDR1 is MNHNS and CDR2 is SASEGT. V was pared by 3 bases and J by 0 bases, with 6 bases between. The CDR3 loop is CASSEFYSNQPQHF. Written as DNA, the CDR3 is TGTGCCAGCAGTGAGTTCTATAGCAATCAGCCCCAGCATTTT.

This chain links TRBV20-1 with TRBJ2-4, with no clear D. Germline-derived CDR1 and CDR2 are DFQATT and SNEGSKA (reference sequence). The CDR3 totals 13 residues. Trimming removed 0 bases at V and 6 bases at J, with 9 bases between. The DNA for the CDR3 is TGCAGTGCTAGAGAGGTTACACCAAACATTCAGTACTTC. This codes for CSAREVTPNIQYF.